These T cell receptor beta chains were read from a single sample in a study of blood T cell repertoires in COVID-19. Sequencing was performed with immunoSEQ multiplex PCR; in TCRdb, only in-frame clones are kept and a portion is missing. The sample carries under 200,000 clones, 82% recorded once. Sequencing was carried out using peripheral blood. The receptors were sampled from an older woman with COVID-19, enrolled during active disease. The CDR3 runs from the conserved cysteine through the conserved F or W. A D gene is named only where the DNA matches it firmly. Some rows mark clone size as missing; the rest say once, few, many or name a class of expanded clone.

d_call: .
j_call: TRBJ1-5
clone_size: .
v_call: TRBV19
cdr3_aa: CAGGDQPQHF
cdr3_nt: TGTGCTGGAGGGGATCAGCCCCAGCATTTT

d_call: .
j_call: TRBJ1-1
clone_size: .
v_call: TRBV11-1
cdr3_aa: CASSLGANTEAFF
cdr3_nt: TGTGCCAGCAGCTTGGGAGCGAACACTGAAGCTTTCTTT

d_call: TRBD1
j_call: TRBJ1-2
clone_size: .
v_call: TRBV6-5
cdr3_aa: CASSRDRGRHGYTF
cdr3_nt: TGTGCCAGCAGCCGGGACAGGGGGCGGCATGGCTACACCTTC

d_call: .
j_call: TRBJ1-1
clone_size: few
v_call: TRBV28
cdr3_aa: CASIRAVGPNTEAFF
cdr3_nt: TGTGCCAGCATACGTGCTGTGGGCCCGAACACTGAAGCTTTCTTT

d_call: .
j_call: TRBJ1-4
clone_size: .
v_call: TRBV18
cdr3_aa: CASSLSGTVEKLFF
cdr3_nt: TGTGCCAGCTCACTGTCCGGAACAGTCGAAAAACTGTTTTTT

d_call: TRBD2
j_call: TRBJ2-2
clone_size: .
v_call: TRBV9
cdr3_aa: CASSVGGGTSNTGELFF
cdr3_nt: TGTGCCAGCAGCGTAGGAGGAGGGACTAGTAACACCGGGGAGCTGTTTTTT

d_call: .
j_call: TRBJ1-5
clone_size: .
v_call: TRBV2
cdr3_aa: CASRAGAGSNQPQHF
cdr3_nt: TGTGCCAGCAGGGCGGGGGCTGGTAGCAATCAGCCCCAGCATTTT

d_call: .
j_call: TRBJ1-1
clone_size: .
v_call: TRBV6-5
cdr3_aa: CASSYGGVNTEAFF
cdr3_nt: TGTGCCAGCAGTTACGGCGGGGTGAACACTGAAGCTTTCTTT

d_call: .
j_call: TRBJ2-2
clone_size: .
v_call: TRBV19
cdr3_aa: CASMRPGELFF
cdr3_nt: TGTGCCAGTATGCGCCCCGGGGAGCTGTTTTTT

d_call: TRBD2
j_call: TRBJ2-3
clone_size: .
v_call: TRBV3-1/TRBV3-2
cdr3_aa: CASSQYASGVNTDTQYF
cdr3_nt: TGTGCCAGCAGCCAGTACGCTAGCGGGGTGAACACAGATACGCAGTATTTT

d_call: TRBD2
j_call: TRBJ2-5
clone_size: .
v_call: TRBV2
cdr3_aa: CASSEMGTSGARTQYF
cdr3_nt: TGTGCCAGCAGTGAAATGGGGACTAGCGGTGCCCGGACCCAGTACTTC

d_call: TRBD1
j_call: TRBJ1-2
clone_size: .
v_call: TRBV4-1
cdr3_aa: CASSQEAGGWYGYTF
cdr3_nt: TGCGCCAGCAGCCAAGAGGCAGGGGGCTGGTATGGCTACACCTTC

d_call: TRBD1
j_call: TRBJ1-5
clone_size: .
v_call: TRBV4-1
cdr3_aa: CASSQESQGALNQPQHF
cdr3_nt: TGCGCCAGCAGCCAAGAGTCACAGGGGGCTCTCAATCAGCCCCAGCATTTT

d_call: TRBD1
j_call: TRBJ1-2
clone_size: .
v_call: TRBV18
cdr3_aa: CASSPGTGLDGYTF
cdr3_nt: TGTGCCAGCTCACCAGGGACAGGGCTTGATGGCTACACCTTC

d_call: .
j_call: TRBJ2-1
clone_size: .
v_call: TRBV6-2/TRBV6-3
cdr3_aa: CASSYPTAYNEQFF
cdr3_nt: TGTGCCAGCAGTTACCCGACAGCTTACAATGAGCAGTTCTTC

d_call: .
j_call: TRBJ1-4
clone_size: .
v_call: TRBV7-9
cdr3_aa: CASSSTFGQTRNEKLFF
cdr3_nt: TGTGCCAGCAGCTCCACTTTCGGACAGACCAGAAATGAAAAACTGTTTTTT

d_call: TRBD2
j_call: TRBJ2-3
clone_size: .
v_call: TRBV7-9
cdr3_aa: CASSLLAVQGTQYF
cdr3_nt: TGTGCCAGCAGCTTACTAGCGGTGCAGGGTACGCAGTATTTT

d_call: .
j_call: TRBJ1-6
clone_size: .
v_call: TRBV28
cdr3_aa: CASSLGLLQGSPLHF
cdr3_nt: TGTGCCAGCAGTTTGGGGCTCTTACAGGGTTCACCCCTCCACTTT

d_call: TRBD2
j_call: TRBJ2-2
clone_size: .
v_call: TRBV6-5
cdr3_aa: CASSYGLAGGIGELFF
cdr3_nt: TGTGCCAGCAGTTACGGGCTAGCGGGAGGAATCGGGGAGCTGTTTTTT

d_call: TRBD2
j_call: TRBJ2-1
clone_size: many
v_call: TRBV27
cdr3_aa: CASSLTRTSGSGWEQFF
cdr3_nt: TGTGCCAGCAGTCTCACACGGACTAGCGGGAGTGGGTGGGAGCAGTTCTTC

d_call: .
j_call: TRBJ1-2
clone_size: few
v_call: TRBV19
cdr3_aa: CASSIPAGYGYTF
cdr3_nt: TGTGCCAGTAGTATCCCAGCGGGCTATGGCTACACCTTC

d_call: .
j_call: TRBJ2-1
clone_size: few
v_call: TRBV4-1
cdr3_aa: CASSQLVLNEQFF
cdr3_nt: TGCGCCAGCAGCCAACTAGTACTGAATGAGCAGTTCTTC

d_call: .
j_call: TRBJ1-5
clone_size: few
v_call: TRBV19
cdr3_aa: CASSSRQYSNQPQHF
cdr3_nt: TGTGCCAGTAGTTCACGACAGTATAGCAATCAGCCCCAGCATTTT

d_call: .
j_call: TRBJ2-1
clone_size: .
v_call: TRBV6-6
cdr3_aa: CASTLFAGYNEQFF
cdr3_nt: TGTGCCAGCACCCTCTTTGCCGGCTACAATGAGCAGTTCTTC

d_call: TRBD1
j_call: TRBJ1-1
clone_size: .
v_call: TRBV5-1
cdr3_aa: CASSWDRENKNTEAFF
cdr3_nt: TGCGCCAGCAGCTGGGACAGGGAAAATAAGAACACTGAAGCTTTCTTT

d_call: .
j_call: TRBJ1-2
clone_size: .
v_call: TRBV5-6
cdr3_aa: CASSRSTVSYGYTF
cdr3_nt: TGTGCCAGCAGCCGATCGACAGTGAGCTATGGCTACACCTTC

d_call: TRBD1
j_call: TRBJ2-2
clone_size: .
v_call: TRBV14
cdr3_aa: CASSQGQGGELFF
cdr3_nt: TGTGCCAGCAGCCAAGGACAGGGCGGGGAGCTGTTTTTT

d_call: TRBD2
j_call: TRBJ2-2
clone_size: .
v_call: TRBV30
cdr3_aa: CAWAREDTGELFF
cdr3_nt: TGTGCCTGGGCGCGGGAGGACACCGGGGAGCTGTTTTTT

d_call: TRBD2
j_call: TRBJ2-7
clone_size: .
v_call: TRBV3-1/TRBV3-2
cdr3_aa: CASSHQRGYEQYF
cdr3_nt: TGTGCCAGCAGCCATCAGCGGGGGTACGAGCAGTACTTC

d_call: .
j_call: TRBJ2-7
clone_size: .
v_call: TRBV27
cdr3_aa: CASRRGGGVESYEQYF
cdr3_nt: TGTGCCAGCAGACGGGGAGGGGGGGTTGAAAGCTACGAGCAGTACTTC

d_call: .
j_call: TRBJ2-3
clone_size: .
v_call: TRBV5-4
cdr3_aa: CASSPTGGGIIADTQYF
cdr3_nt: TGTGCCAGCAGCCCGACCGGAGGCGGGATTATCGCAGATACGCAGTATTTT

d_call: TRBD1
j_call: TRBJ2-1
clone_size: few
v_call: TRBV13
cdr3_aa: CASSLAGTGYNEQFF
cdr3_nt: TGTGCCAGCAGCTTAGCTGGGACAGGGTACAATGAGCAGTTCTTC

d_call: TRBD1
j_call: TRBJ1-2
clone_size: .
v_call: TRBV12-3/TRBV12-4
cdr3_aa: CASSPGQGNGYTF
cdr3_nt: TGTGCCAGCAGCCCCGGACAGGGGAACGGCTACACCTTC

d_call: TRBD2
j_call: TRBJ2-4
clone_size: .
v_call: TRBV6-2/TRBV6-3
cdr3_aa: CASSPVLAVTKNIQYF
cdr3_nt: TGTGCCAGCAGCCCCGTTCTAGCGGTAACCAAAAACATTCAGTACTTC

d_call: .
j_call: TRBJ2-1
clone_size: .
v_call: TRBV4-3
cdr3_aa: CASSQVVRVSYNEQFF
cdr3_nt: TGCGCCAGCAGCCAAGTGGTGCGGGTCTCCTACAATGAGCAGTTCTTC

d_call: TRBD2
j_call: TRBJ2-1
clone_size: .
v_call: TRBV3-1/TRBV3-2
cdr3_aa: CASSQDRGSGSGEQFF
cdr3_nt: TGTGCCAGCAGCCAAGATAGGGGTAGCGGGAGTGGTGAGCAGTTCTTC

d_call: TRBD1
j_call: TRBJ1-3
clone_size: .
v_call: TRBV5-6
cdr3_aa: CASSLPGTGENTIYF
cdr3_nt: TGTGCCAGCAGCTTGCCCGGGACAGGGGAAAACACCATATATTTT

d_call: .
j_call: TRBJ1-4
clone_size: once
v_call: TRBV19
cdr3_aa: CASSIGAKSEKLFF
cdr3_nt: TGTGCCAGTAGTATAGGCGCGAAGTCGGAAAAACTGTTTTTT

d_call: TRBD1
j_call: TRBJ1-4
clone_size: .
v_call: TRBV18
cdr3_aa: CASSPGSKGQGNANEKLFF
cdr3_nt: TGTGCCAGCTCACCAGGCTCAAAGGGACAGGGGAATGCTAATGAAAAACTGTTTTTT

d_call: .
j_call: TRBJ1-2
clone_size: .
v_call: TRBV5-1
cdr3_aa: CASSLSHPYGYTF
cdr3_nt: TGCGCCAGCAGCTTGTCGCATCCCTACGGCTACACCTTC

d_call: .
j_call: TRBJ2-3
clone_size: .
v_call: TRBV5-4
cdr3_aa: CASSNLGGLNTDTQYF
cdr3_nt: TGTGCCAGCAGCAACCTAGGAGGTCTTAACACAGATACGCAGTATTTT

d_call: .
j_call: TRBJ2-7
clone_size: .
v_call: TRBV5-1
cdr3_aa: CASSLERGTHEQYF
cdr3_nt: TGCGCCAGCAGCCTGGAACGGGGAACCCACGAGCAGTACTTC

d_call: TRBD1
j_call: TRBJ1-4
clone_size: .
v_call: TRBV3-1/TRBV3-2
cdr3_aa: CASSVRQGRNEKLFF
cdr3_nt: TGTGCCAGCAGCGTCCGACAGGGCCGTAATGAAAAACTGTTTTTT

d_call: .
j_call: TRBJ1-3
clone_size: .
v_call: TRBV7-8
cdr3_aa: CASSGATGGNTIYF
cdr3_nt: TGTGCCAGCAGTGGGGCGACAGGAGGAAACACCATATATTTT

d_call: TRBD1
j_call: TRBJ1-4
clone_size: .
v_call: TRBV5-4
cdr3_aa: CASSVGQANEKLFF
cdr3_nt: TGTGCCAGCAGCGTAGGACAGGCGAATGAAAAACTGTTTTTT

d_call: .
j_call: TRBJ1-1
clone_size: .
v_call: TRBV3-1/TRBV3-2
cdr3_aa: CASSLLNTEAFF
cdr3_nt: TGTGCCAGCAGCCTCTTGAACACTGAAGCTTTCTTT

d_call: TRBD1
j_call: TRBJ1-5
clone_size: .
v_call: TRBV30
cdr3_aa: CAWSPGTGSIGEPQHF
cdr3_nt: TGTGCCTGGAGCCCCGGGACAGGGTCAATAGGGGAGCCCCAGCATTTT

d_call: TRBD2
j_call: TRBJ2-1
clone_size: .
v_call: TRBV5-4
cdr3_aa: CASSFRDYYNEQFF
cdr3_nt: TGTGCCAGCAGCTTCCGGGACTATTACAATGAGCAGTTCTTC

d_call: TRBD2
j_call: TRBJ2-5
clone_size: .
v_call: TRBV6-5
cdr3_aa: CASSSLAGGGETQYF
cdr3_nt: TGTGCCAGCAGTTCTTTAGCGGGAGGAGGGGAGACCCAGTACTTC

d_call: TRBD1
j_call: TRBJ1-2
clone_size: few
v_call: TRBV3-1/TRBV3-2
cdr3_aa: CASSRTGTGDGGYTF
cdr3_nt: TGTGCCAGCAGCCGTACCGGGACAGGGGATGGTGGCTACACCTTC

d_call: .
j_call: TRBJ2-5
clone_size: .
v_call: TRBV10-1
cdr3_aa: CASSPDGRETQYF
cdr3_nt: TGCGCCAGCAGCCCTGATGGGCGAGAGACCCAGTACTTC

d_call: .
j_call: TRBJ1-3
clone_size: .
v_call: TRBV21-1
cdr3_aa: CASSRETRNTIYF
cdr3_nt: TGTGCCAGCAGCAGGGAGACGCGAAACACCATATATTTT

d_call: .
j_call: TRBJ2-5
clone_size: .
v_call: TRBV14
cdr3_aa: CASSQDARGTQYF
cdr3_nt: TGTGCCAGCAGCCAAGATGCAAGAGGGACCCAGTACTTC